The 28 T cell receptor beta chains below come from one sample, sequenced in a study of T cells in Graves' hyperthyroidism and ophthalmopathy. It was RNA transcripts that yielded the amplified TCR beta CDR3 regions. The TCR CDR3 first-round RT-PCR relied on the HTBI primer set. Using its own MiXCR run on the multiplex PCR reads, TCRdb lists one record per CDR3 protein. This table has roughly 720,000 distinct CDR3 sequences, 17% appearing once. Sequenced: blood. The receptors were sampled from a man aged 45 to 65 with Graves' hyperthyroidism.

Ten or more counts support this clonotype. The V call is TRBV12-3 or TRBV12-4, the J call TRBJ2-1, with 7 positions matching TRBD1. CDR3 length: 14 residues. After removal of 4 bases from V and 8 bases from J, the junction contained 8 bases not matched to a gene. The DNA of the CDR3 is TGTGCCAGCAGTTCAACCCTACAGGGGCATGAGCAGTTCTTC. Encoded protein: CASSSTLQGHEQFF.

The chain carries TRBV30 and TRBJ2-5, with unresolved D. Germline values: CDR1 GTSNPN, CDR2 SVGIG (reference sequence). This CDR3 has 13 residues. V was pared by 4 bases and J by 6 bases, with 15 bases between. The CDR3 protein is CAWMANLRKTQYF. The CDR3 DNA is TGTGCCTGGATGGCAAATCTCAGGAAGACCCAGTACTTC.

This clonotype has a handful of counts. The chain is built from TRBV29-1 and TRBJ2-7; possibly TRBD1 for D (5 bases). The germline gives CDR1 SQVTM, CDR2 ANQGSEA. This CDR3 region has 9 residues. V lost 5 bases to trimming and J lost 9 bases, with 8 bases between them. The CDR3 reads CSVIRGQYF. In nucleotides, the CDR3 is TGCAGCGTTATAAGGGGGCAGTACTTC.

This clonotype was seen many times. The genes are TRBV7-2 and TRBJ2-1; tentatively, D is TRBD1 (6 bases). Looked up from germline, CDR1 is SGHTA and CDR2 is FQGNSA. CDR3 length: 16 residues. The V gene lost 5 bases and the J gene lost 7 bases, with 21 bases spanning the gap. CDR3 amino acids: CASSLNRDISRNEQFF. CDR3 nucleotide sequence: TGTGCCAGCAGCCTGAACCGGGACATTTCGCGGAATGAGCAGTTCTTC.

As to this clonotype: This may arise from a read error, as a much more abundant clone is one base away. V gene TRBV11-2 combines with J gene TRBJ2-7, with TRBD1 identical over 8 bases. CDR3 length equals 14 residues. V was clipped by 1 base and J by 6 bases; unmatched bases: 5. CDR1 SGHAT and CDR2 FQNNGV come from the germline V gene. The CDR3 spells CASSLAGQACEQYF. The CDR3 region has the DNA TGTGCCAGCAGCTTAGCGGGACAGGCCTGCGAGCAGTACTTC.

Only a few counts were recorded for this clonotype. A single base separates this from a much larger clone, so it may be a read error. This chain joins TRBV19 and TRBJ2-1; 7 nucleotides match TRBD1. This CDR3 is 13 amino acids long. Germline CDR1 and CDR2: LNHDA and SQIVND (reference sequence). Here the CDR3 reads CANSMTGFNEQFF. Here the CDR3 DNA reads TGTGCCAATAGTATGACAGGGTTCAATGAGCAGTTCTTC.

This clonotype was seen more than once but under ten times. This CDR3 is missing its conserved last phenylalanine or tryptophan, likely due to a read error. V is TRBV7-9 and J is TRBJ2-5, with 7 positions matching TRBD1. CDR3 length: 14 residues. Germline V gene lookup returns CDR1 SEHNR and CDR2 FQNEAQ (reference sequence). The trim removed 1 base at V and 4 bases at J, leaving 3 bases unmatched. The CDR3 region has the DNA TGTGCCAGCAGCTTAGAACAGGGGCGAGAGACCCAGTACCTC. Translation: CASSLEQGRETQYL.

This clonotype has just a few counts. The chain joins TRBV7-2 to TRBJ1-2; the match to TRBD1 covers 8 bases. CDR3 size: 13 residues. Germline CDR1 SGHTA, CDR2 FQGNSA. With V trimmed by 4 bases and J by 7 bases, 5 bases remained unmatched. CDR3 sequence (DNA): TGTGCCAGCAGCTCCAGGGGGCCGGTTGGCTACACCTTC. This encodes CASSSRGPVGYTF.

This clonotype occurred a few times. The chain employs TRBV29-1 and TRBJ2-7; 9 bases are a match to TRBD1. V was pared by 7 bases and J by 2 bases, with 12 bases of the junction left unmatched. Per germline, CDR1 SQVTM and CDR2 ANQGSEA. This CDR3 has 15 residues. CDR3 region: CSAATGTGPTYEQYF. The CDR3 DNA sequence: TGCAGCGCCGCGACCGGGACAGGGCCCACCTACGAGCAGTACTTC.

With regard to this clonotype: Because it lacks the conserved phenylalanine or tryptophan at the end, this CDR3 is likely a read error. DNA for the CDR3: TGTGCCAGCAGTCCCCTTGAAGGAGAGACCCAGTACCTC. It encodes CASSPLEGETQYL. The chain joins TRBV5-4 to TRBJ2-5; D call uncertain. The germline V gene encodes CDR1 SGHNT and CDR2 YYREEE (reference sequence). Trimming stripped 5 bases from V and 4 bases from J, with 12 bases between. The CDR3 has 13 residues.

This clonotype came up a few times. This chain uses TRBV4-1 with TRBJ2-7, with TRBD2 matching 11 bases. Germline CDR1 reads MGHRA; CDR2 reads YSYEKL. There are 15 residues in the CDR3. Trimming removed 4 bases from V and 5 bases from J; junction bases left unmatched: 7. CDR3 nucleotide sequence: TGCGCCAGCAGCCTACTAGCGGGAGCGCTGAACGAGCAGTACTTC. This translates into CASSLLAGALNEQYF.

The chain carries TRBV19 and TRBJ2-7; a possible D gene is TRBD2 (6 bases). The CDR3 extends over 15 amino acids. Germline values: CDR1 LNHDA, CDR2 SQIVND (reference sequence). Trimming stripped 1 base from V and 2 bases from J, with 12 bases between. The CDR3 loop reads CASSIVAGYTYEQYF. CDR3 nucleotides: TGTGCCAGTAGTATAGTGGCGGGATATACCTACGAGCAGTACTTC.

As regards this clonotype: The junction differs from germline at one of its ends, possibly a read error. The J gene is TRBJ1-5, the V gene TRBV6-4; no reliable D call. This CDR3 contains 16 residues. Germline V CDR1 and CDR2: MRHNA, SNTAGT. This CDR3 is CASSYSGGDSNQPQHF. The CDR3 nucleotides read TGTGCCAGCAGTTACTCAGGCGGAGATAGCAATCAGCCCCAGCATTTT.

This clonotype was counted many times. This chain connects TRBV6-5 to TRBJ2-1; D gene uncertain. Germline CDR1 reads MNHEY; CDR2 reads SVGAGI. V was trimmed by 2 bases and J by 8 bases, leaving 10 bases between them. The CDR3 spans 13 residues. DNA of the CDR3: TGTGCCAGCAGTTACCGTGCTGGTGATGAGCAGTTCTTC. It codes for CASSYRAGDEQFF.

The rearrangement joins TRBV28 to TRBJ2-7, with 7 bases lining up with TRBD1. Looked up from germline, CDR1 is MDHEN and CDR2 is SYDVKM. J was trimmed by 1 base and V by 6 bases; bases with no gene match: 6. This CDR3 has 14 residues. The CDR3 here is CASRTDRASYEQYF. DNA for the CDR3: TGTGCCAGCAGAACCGACAGGGCGTCCTACGAGCAGTACTTC.

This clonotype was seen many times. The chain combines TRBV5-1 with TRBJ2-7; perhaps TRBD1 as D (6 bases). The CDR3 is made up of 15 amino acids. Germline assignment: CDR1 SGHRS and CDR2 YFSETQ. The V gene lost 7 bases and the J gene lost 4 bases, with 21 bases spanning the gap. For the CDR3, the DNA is TGCGCCAGCCAGCCGACAGGAGATGTGAAGTACGAGCAGTACTTC. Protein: CASQPTGDVKYEQYF.

CDR3: CASSLYGTGSYSGNTGELFF. The CDR3 DNA reads as TGTGCCAGTAGTCTTTACGGGACAGGATCTTATAGCGGGAACACCGGGGAGCTGTTTTTT. This rearrangement joins TRBV19 to TRBJ2-2; 8 bases are shared with TRBD1. The CDR3 is 20 residues long. The J segment lost 1 base and the V segment lost 5 bases, leaving 18 bases of the junction unmatched. CDR1 is LNHDA and CDR2 is SQIVND in the germline V gene (reference sequence). The full variable domain, with the rest looked up from reference TRBV19 and TRBJ2-2, is DGGITQSPKYLFRKEGQNVTLSCEQNLNHDAMYWYRQDPGQGLRLIYYSQIVNDFQKGDIAEGYSVSREKKESFPLTVTSAQKNPTAFYLCASSLYGTGSYSGNTGELFFGEGSRLTVL.

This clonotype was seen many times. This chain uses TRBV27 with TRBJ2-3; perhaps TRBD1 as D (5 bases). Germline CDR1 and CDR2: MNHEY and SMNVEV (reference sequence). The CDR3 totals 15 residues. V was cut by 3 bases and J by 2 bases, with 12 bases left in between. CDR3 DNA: TGTGCCAGCAGTTTTAAAGGGGCAGTCACAGATACGCAGTATTTT. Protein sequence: CASSFKGAVTDTQYF.

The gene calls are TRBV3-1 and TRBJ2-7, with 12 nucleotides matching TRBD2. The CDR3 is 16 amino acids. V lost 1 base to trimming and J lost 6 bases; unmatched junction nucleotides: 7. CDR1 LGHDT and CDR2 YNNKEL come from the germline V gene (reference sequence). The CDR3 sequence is CASSQGLAGGQGEQYF. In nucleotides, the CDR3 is TGTGCCAGCAGCCAAGGGCTAGCGGGAGGGCAGGGCGAGCAGTACTTC.

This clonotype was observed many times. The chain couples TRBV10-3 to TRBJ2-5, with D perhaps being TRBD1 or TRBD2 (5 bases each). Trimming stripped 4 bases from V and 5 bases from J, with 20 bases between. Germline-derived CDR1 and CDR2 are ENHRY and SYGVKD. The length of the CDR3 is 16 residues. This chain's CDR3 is CAISGYSQGEGETQYF. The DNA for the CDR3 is TGTGCCATCAGTGGTTATAGCCAGGGAGAAGGGGAGACCCAGTACTTC.

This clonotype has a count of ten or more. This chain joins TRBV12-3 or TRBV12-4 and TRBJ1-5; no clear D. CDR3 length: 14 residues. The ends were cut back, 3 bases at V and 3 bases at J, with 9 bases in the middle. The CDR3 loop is CASSFGRSNQPQHF. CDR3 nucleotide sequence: TGTGCCAGCAGTTTCGGACGGTCCAATCAGCCCCAGCATTTT.

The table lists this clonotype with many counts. CDR3 DNA sequence: TGCAGTGAGGTGGACCAGTACGGAAATGAGCAGTTCTTC. Residues: CSEVDQYGNEQFF. J is TRBJ2-1 and V is TRBV20-1; no reliable D call. The CDR3 spans 13 residues. The V end lost 7 bases, the J end lost 7 bases, and 17 bases lay between the germline ends. From germline, CDR1 is DFQATT and CDR2 SNEGSKA (reference sequence).

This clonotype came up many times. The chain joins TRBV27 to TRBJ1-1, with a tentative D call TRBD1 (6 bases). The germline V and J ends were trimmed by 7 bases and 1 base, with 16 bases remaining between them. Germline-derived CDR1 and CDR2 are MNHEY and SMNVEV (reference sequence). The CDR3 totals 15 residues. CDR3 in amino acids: CASNEYRGRNTEAFF. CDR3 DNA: TGTGCCAGCAACGAATATAGGGGGAGGAACACTGAAGCTTTCTTT.

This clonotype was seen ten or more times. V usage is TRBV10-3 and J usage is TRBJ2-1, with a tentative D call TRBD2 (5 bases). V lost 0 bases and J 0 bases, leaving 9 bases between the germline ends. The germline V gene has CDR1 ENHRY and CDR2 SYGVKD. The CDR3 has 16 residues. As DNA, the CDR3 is TGTGCCATCAGTGAGTCGTTAGGGAGCTCCTACAATGAGCAGTTCTTC. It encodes CAISESLGSSYNEQFF.

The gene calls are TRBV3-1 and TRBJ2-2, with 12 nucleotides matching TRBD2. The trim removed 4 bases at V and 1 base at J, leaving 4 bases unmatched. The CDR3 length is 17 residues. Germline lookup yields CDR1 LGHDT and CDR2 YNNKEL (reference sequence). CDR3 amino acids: CASSRPTSGRNTGELFF. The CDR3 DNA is TGTGCCAGCAGCCGCCCGACTAGCGGGAGGAACACCGGGGAGCTGTTTTTT.

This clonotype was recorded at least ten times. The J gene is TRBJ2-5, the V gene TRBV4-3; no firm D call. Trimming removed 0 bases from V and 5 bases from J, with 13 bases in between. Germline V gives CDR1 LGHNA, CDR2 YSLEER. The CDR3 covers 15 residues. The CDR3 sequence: CASSQDSYSPETQYF. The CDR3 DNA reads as TGCGCCAGCAGCCAAGATTCGTACTCTCCGGAGACCCAGTACTTC.

The CDR3 DNA sequence: TGTGCCAGCATGAGGACAGGGGTCCCCGGGACTGAAGCTTTCTTT. Its translation is CASMRTGVPGTEAFF. J is TRBJ1-1 and V is TRBV6-1; TRBD1 matches 9 bases. This CDR3 is 15 amino acids long. With 7 bases clipped from V and 5 bases from J, the junction kept 11 bases outside the gene matches. The germline V gene has CDR1 MNHNS and CDR2 SASEGT.

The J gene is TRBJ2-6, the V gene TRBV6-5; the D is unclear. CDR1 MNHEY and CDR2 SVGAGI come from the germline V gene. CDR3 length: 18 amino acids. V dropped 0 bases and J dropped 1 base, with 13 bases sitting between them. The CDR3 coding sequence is TGTGCCAGCAGTTACTCCGCTCGGGTATTATCTGGGGCCAACGTCCTGACTTTC. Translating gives CASSYSARVLSGANVLTF.